This entry describes one TCR beta chain. The antigen is not known. The germline gives CDR1 SGHDN, CDR2 FVKESK. The V end was cut by 0 bases, the J end by 5 bases, with 10 bases between. The length of the CDR3 is 15 residues. This specimen comes from a study of regulatory and conventional T cells in RAG deficiency. Profiled with immunoSEQ multiplex PCR; TCRdb holds only in-frame clones, not every one. The table includes 12,000 or so clones, around 94% detected once. Genomic DNA came from blood regulatory T cells gated CD4+ CD25-high CD127-low. Study-wide points: Omenn patients showed >90% Treg-Tconv overlap and shorter CDR3 lengths.

These data also formed part of another study, on regulatory T cells. That report notes: The PCR used 52 TRBV and 13 TRBJ primers.

Input material: CD127- CD25+ CD4+ Tregs sorted from blood. The clonotype comes from a human donor in good health. This chain links TRBV14 with TRBJ2-2; TRBD2 might be the D (5 bases). CDR3 residues: CASSQDRRGTGELFF. The CDR3 region has the DNA TGTGCCAGCAGCCAAGATAGGAGAGGGACCGGGGAGCTGTTTTTT. The full variable domain, completed using reference TRBV14 and TRBJ2-2, is EAGVTQFPSHSVIEKGQTVTLRCDPISGHDNLYWYRRVMGKEIKFLLHFVKESKQDESGMPNNRFLAERTGGTYSTLKVQPAELEDSGVYFCASSQDRRGTGELFFGEGSRLTVL.